There are a few counts of the clone carrying this TCR beta chain. PCR was performed a second time for roughly 7 to 12 cycles using a sample-barcoded 5' primer and a J-beta primer mix. Each CDR3 protein is one row after TCRdb ran MiXCR on the 5' RACE reads. The table has 700,000 to 800,000 distinct CDR3 sequences, roughly 44% seen once. The CDR3 spans 14 residues. V lost 3 bases, J lost 1 base, and 6 bases lay in between. Germline-derived CDR1 and CDR2 are MNHEY and SMNVEV (reference sequence). The data belong to a study of blood T cells in healthy people across ages. Study context: Researchers report that template switching captured about one barcoded beta molecule per two T cells.

This sequence joins TRBV27 and TRBJ2-2; the D is unclear. This receptor was identified in a woman aged 55-75 years in good health. The sequencing sample was made of blood. The CDR3 region is CASSLRLNTGELFF. The CDR3 DNA follows: TGTGCCAGCAGTTTGAGACTGAACACCGGGGAGCTGTTTTTT.